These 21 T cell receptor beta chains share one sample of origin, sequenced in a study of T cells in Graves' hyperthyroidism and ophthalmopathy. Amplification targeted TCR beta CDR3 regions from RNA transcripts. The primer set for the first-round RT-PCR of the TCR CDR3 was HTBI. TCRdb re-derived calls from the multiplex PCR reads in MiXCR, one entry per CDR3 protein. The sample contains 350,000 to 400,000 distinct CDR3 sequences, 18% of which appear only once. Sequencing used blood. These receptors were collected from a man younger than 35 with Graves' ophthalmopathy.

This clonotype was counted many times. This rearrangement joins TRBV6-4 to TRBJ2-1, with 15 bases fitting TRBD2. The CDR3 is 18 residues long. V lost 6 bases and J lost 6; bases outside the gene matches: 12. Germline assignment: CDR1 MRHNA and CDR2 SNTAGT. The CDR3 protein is CASRKAGTSGGLINEQFF. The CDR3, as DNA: TGTGCCAGCAGAAAGGCCGGGACTAGCGGGGGGCTTATCAATGAGCAGTTCTTC.

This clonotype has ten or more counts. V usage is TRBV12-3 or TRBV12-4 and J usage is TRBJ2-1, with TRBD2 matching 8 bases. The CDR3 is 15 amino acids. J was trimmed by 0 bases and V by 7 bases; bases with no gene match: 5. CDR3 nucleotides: TGTGCCAGCATTTTCGGGGGGGGCTCCTACAATGAGCAGTTCTTC. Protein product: CASIFGGGSYNEQFF.

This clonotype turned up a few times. In DNA form, the CDR3 reads TGCAGTGCTCTCCGCCAGGACAGGGGGCATACTGAAGCTTTCTTT. Translating gives CSALRQDRGHTEAFF. The chain uses TRBV20-1 and TRBJ1-1; 11 bases map to TRBD1. V gave up 5 bases and J gave up 5 bases; unmatched junction bases: 10. Germline-derived CDR1 and CDR2 are DFQATT and SNEGSKA (reference sequence). This CDR3 is built from 15 residues.

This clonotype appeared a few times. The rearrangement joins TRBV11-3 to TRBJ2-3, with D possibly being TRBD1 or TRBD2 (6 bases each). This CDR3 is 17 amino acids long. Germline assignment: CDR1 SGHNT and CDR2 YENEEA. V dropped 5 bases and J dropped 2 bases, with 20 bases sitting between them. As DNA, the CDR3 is TGTGCCAGCAGCCCTGGGACCCCCACGGGGGCCACAGATACGCAGTATTTT. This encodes CASSPGTPTGATDTQYF.

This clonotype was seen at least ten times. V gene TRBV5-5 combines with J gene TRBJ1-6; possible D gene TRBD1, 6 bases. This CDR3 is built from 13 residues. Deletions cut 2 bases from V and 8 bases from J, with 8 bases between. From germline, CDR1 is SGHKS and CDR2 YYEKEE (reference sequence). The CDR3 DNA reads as TGTGCCAGCAGCTTACAGGGTGATTCACCCCTCCACTTT. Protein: CASSLQGDSPLHF. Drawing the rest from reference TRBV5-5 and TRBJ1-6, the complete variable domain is DAGVTQSPTHLIKTRGQQVTLRCSPISGHKSVSWYQQVLGQGPQFIFQYYEKEERGRGNFPDRFSARQFPNYSSELNVNALLLGDSALYLCASSLQGDSPLHFGNGTRLTVT.

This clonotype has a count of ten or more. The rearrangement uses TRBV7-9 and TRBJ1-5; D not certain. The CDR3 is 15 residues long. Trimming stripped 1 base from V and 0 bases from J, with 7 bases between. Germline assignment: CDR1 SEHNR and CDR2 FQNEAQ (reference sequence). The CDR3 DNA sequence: TGTGCCAGCAGCTTAGACAGCTATAGCAATCAGCCCCAGCATTTT. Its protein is CASSLDSYSNQPQHF.

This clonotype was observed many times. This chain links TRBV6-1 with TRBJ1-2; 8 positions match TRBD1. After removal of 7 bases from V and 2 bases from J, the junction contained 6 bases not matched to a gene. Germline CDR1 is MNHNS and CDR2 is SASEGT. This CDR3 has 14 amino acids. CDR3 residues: CASNPTGDNYGYTF. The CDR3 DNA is TGTGCCAGCAACCCGACAGGGGACAACTATGGCTACACCTTC.

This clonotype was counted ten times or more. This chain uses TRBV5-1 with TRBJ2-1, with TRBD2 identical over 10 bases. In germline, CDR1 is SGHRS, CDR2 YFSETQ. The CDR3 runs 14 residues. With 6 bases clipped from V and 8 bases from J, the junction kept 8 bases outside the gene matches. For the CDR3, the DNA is TGCGCCAGCATGGAGCGGGGGGGCCTGTATGAGCAGTTCTTC. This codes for CASMERGGLYEQFF.

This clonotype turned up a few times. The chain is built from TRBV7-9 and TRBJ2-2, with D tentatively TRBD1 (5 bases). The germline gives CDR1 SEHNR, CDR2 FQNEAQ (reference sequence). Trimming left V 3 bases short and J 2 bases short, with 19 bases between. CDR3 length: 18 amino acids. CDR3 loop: CASSFSTGPPYNTGELFF. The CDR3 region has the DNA TGTGCCAGCAGCTTTAGCACAGGTCCCCCTTACAACACCGGGGAGCTGTTTTTT.

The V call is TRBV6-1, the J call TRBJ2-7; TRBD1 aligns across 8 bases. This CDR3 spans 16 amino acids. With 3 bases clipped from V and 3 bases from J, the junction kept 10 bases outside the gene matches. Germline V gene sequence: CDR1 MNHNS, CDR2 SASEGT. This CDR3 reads CASSDWQTGDGYEQYF. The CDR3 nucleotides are TGTGCCAGCAGTGACTGGCAGACAGGGGATGGCTACGAGCAGTACTTC.

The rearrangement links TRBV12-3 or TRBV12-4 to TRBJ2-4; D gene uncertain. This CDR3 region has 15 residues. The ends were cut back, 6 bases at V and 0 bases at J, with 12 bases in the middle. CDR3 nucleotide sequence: TGTGCCAGCAGAGAAGGACGGCGAGCCAAAAACATTCAGTACTTC. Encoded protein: CASREGRRAKNIQYF.

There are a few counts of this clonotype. CDR3 nucleotide sequence: TGCGCCAGCAGCCCCATCCGGGACAGGGGGCTGGCTGAGCAGTACTTC. Protein product: CASSPIRDRGLAEQYF. This chain joins TRBV5-1 and TRBJ2-7; 12 bases match TRBD1. CDR3 length equals 16 residues. Germline V CDR1 and CDR2: SGHRS, YFSETQ. After removal of 4 bases from V and 7 bases from J, the junction contained 12 bases not matched to a gene.

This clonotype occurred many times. The CDR3 here is CASSYDRGGEAFF. The CDR3 bases are TGTGCCAGCAGCTACGACAGGGGCGGTGAAGCTTTCTTT. The chain recombines TRBV5-8 with TRBJ1-1, with 8 positions matching TRBD1. This CDR3 spans 13 amino acids. V shed 3 bases and J 7 bases; nucleotides not matched to a gene: 5. Germline CDR1 SGHTS, CDR2 YDEGEE.

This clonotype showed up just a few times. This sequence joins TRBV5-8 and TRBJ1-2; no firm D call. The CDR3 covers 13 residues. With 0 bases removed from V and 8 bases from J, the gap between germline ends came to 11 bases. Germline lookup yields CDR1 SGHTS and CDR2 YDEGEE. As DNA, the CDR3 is TGTGCCAGCAGCTTGGAATCTGGGAGCGGCTACACCTTC. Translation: CASSLESGSGYTF.

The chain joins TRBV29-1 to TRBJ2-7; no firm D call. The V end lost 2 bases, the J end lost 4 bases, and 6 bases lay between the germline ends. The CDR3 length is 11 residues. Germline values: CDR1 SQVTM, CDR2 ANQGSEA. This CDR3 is CSVEIRYEQYF. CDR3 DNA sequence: TGCAGCGTTGAAATCAGGTACGAGCAGTACTTC.

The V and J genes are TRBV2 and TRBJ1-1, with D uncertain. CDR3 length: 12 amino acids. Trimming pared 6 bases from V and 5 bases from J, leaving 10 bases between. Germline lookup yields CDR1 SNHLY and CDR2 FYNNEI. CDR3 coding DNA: TGTGCCAGCAGATACACCCGAACTGAAGCTTTCTTT. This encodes CASRYTRTEAFF.

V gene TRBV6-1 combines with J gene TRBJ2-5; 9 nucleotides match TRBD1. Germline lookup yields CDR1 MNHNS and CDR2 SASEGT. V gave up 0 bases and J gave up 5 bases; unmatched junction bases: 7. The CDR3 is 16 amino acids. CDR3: CASSEASDRGEETQYF. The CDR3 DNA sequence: TGTGCCAGCAGTGAAGCTAGTGACAGGGGGGAGGAGACCCAGTACTTC.

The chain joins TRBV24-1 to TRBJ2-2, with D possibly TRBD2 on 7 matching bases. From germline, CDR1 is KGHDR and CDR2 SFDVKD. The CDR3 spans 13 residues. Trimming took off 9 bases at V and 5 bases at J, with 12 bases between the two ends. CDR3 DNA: TGTGCCACCGGGAAGGGGGGGACCGGGGAGCTGTTTTTT. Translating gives CATGKGGTGELFF.

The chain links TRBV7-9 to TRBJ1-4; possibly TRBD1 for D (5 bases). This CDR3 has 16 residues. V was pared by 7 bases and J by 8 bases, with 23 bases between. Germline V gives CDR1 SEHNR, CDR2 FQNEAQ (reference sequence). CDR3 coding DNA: TGTGCCAGCACCCTTCTTCGTTCGGGCAGGGACGAAAAACTGTTTTTT. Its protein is CASTLLRSGRDEKLFF.

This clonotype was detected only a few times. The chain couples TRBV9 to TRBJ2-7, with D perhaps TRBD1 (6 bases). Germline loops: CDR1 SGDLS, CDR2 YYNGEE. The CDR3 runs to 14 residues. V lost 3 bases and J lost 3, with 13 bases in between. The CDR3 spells CASSAQWDNYEQYF. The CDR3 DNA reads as TGTGCCAGCAGCGCCCAATGGGACAACTACGAGCAGTACTTC.

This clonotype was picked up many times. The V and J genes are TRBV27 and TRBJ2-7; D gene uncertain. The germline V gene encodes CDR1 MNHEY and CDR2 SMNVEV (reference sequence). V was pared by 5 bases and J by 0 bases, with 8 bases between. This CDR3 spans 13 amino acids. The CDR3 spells CASSPLSSYEQYF. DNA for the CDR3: TGTGCCAGCAGTCCGCTGAGCTCCTACGAGCAGTACTTC.